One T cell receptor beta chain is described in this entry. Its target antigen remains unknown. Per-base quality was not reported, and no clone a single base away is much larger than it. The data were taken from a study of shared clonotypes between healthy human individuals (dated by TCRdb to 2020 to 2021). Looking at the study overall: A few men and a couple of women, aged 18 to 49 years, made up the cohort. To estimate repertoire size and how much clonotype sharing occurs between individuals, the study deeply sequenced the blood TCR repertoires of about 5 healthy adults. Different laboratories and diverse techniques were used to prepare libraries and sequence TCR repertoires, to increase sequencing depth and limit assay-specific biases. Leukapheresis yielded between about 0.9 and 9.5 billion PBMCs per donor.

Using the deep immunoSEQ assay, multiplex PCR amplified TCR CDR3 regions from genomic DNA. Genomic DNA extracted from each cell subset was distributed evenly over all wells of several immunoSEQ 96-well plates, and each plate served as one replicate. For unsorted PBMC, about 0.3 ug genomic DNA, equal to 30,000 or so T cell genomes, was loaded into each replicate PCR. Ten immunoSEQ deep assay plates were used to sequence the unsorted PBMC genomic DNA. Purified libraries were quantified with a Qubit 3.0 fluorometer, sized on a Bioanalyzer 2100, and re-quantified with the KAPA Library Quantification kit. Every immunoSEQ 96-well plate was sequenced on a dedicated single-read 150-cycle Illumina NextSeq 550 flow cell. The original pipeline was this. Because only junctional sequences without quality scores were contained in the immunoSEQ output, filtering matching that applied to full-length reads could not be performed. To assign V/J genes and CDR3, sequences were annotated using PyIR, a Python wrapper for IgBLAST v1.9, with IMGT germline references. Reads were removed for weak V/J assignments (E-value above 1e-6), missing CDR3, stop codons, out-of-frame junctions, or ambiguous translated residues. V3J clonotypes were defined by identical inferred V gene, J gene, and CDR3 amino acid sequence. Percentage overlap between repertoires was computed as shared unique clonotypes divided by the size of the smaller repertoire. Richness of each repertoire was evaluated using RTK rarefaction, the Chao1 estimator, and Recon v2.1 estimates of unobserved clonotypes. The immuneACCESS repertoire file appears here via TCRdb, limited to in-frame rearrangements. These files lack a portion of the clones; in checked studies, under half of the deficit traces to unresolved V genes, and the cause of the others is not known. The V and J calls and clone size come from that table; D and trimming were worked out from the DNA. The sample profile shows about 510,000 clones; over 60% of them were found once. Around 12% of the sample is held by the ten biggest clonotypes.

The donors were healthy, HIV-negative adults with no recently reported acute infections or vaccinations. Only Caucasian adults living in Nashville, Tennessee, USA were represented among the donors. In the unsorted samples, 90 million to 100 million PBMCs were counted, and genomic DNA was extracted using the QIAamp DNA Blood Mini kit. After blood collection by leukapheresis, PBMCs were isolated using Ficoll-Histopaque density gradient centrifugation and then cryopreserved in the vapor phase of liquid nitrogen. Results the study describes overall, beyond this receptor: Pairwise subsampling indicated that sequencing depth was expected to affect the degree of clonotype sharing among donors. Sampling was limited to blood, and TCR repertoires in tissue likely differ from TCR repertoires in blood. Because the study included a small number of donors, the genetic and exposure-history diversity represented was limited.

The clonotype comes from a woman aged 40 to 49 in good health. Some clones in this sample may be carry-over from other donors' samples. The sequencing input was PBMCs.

The nucleotide sequence is given as TGTGCCAGCTCACCAAACAGGGGTAGCGGGACTAAGAATGAGCAGTTCTTC. It translates as CASSPNRGSGTKNEQFF. The chain couples TRBV18 to TRBJ2-1; the D gene is possibly TRBD2, with 8 bases matching. The CDR3 covers 17 residues, taking in both the cysteine and the phenylalanine. The only DNA kept is the CDR3, 51 bases in frame from the first base. V is reduced by 2 bases and J by 7 bases, leaving a spacing of 21 bases between them. CDR1 and CDR2 (KGHSH, LQKENI) derive from the germline V gene. Reference TRBV18 and TRBJ2-1 genes cover what lies past the CDR3, so the full variable domain is NAGVMQNPRHLVRRRGQEARLRCSPMKGHSHVYWYRQLPEEGLKFMVYLQKENIIDESGMPKERFSAEFPKEGPSILRIQQVVRGDSAAYFCASSPNRGSGTKNEQFFGPGTRLTVL.